This TCR beta chain was identified in a study of blood T cell repertoires in COVID-19. The overall study: COVID-19 samples, acute and convalescent, were from the United States, Italy and Spain.

This CDR3 spans 15 amino acids. The ends lost 5 bases at V and 3 bases at J; junction bases unmatched: 7. CDR1 is MNHEY and CDR2 is SVGAGI in the germline V gene. In the study's own analysis: Amplification of reference gene primers was used by the study to estimate nucleated cell counts. Here immunoSEQ multiplex PCR was the method, and the copy in TCRdb shows in-frame clones only, minus some. For V, J and clone size, that table is used; D and trimming come from the DNA. The sample gives around 220,000 clones, about 86% of which show up once; under 15% is in the top ten. Adults between about 18 and 95 years of age took part from approximately 24 US areas. Donors were grouped by their self-reported clinical history.

The receptor comes from a woman in her fifties or sixties with acute COVID-19. The sample consisted of PBMCs or T cells enriched from blood (not recorded which). V usage is TRBV6-5 and J usage is TRBJ1-2, with 9 nucleotides matching TRBD1. CDR3 residues: CASSTGTGTDYGYTF. DNA of the CDR3: TGTGCCAGCAGTACCGGGACAGGGACTGACTATGGCTACACCTTC.